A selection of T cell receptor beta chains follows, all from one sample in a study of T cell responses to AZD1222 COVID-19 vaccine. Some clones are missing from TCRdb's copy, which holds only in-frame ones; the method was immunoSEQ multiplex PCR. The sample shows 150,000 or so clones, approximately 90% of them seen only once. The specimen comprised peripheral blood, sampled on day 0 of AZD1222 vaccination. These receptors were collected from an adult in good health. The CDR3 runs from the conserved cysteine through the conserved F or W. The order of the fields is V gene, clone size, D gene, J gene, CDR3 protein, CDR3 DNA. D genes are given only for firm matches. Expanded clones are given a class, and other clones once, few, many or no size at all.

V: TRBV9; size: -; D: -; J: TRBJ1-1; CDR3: CASREGGMNTEAFF; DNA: TGTGCCAGCAGGGAGGGGGGAATGAACACTGAAGCTTTCTTT
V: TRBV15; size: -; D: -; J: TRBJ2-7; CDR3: CATSIYEQYF; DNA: TGTGCCACCAGCATCTACGAGCAGTACTTC
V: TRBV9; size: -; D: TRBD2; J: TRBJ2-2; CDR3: CASSGLAGGYAGELFF; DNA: TGTGCCAGCAGCGGACTAGCGGGGGGCTACGCCGGGGAGCTGTTTTTT
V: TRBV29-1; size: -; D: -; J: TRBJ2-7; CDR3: CSGASSYEQYF; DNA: TGCAGCGGGGCTTCTTCCTACGAGCAGTACTTC
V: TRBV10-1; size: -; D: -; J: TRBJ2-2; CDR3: CASSVGGHGELFF; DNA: TGCGCCAGCAGTGTCGGGGGACACGGGGAGCTGTTTTTT
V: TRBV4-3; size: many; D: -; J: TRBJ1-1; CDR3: CASSPTENTEAFF; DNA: TGCGCCAGCAGCCCCACAGAGAACACTGAAGCTTTCTTT
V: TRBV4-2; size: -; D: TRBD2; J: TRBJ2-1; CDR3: CASSRTTGTSEHNEQFF; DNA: TGTGCCAGCAGCCGTACCACCGGGACTAGCGAACACAATGAGCAGTTCTTC
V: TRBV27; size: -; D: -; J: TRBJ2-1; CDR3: CASGGSGRTSYNEQFF; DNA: TGTGCCAGCGGAGGGAGTGGCAGGACCTCCTACAATGAGCAGTTCTTC
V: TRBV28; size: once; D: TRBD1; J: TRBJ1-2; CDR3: CASSMTGAGGYTF; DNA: TGTGCCAGCAGTATGACAGGGGCAGGGGGCTACACCTTC
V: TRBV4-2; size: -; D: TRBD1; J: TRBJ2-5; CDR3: CASSVTGAETQYF; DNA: TGTGCCAGCAGCGTAACAGGGGCCGAGACCCAGTACTTC
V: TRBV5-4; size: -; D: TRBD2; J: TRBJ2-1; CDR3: CASSLERGRFNEQFF; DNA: TGTGCCAGCAGCTTGGAGCGGGGGAGATTCAATGAGCAGTTCTTC
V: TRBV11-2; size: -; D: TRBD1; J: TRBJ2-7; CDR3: CASSLGMGQGGLEQYF; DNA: TGTGCCAGCAGCTTGGGGATGGGACAGGGCGGTTTGGAGCAGTACTTC
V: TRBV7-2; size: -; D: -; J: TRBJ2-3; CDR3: CASSFTGGAFTDTQYF; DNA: TGTGCCAGCAGCTTCACCGGGGGTGCATTCACAGATACGCAGTATTTT
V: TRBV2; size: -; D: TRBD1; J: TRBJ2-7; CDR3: CASTIETGGIYEQYF; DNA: TGTGCCAGCACGATAGAGACAGGGGGCATCTACGAGCAGTACTTC
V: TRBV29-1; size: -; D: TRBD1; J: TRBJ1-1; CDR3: CSVDTGGTEAFF; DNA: TGCAGCGTTGATACAGGGGGGACTGAAGCTTTCTTT
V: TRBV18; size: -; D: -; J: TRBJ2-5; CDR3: CASSPQSGQETQYF; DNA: TGTGCCAGCTCACCACAATCAGGACAAGAGACCCAGTACTTC
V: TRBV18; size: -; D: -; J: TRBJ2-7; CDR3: CASSPRQVPYEQYF; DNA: TGTGCCAGCTCACCAAGACAGGTTCCCTACGAGCAGTACTTC
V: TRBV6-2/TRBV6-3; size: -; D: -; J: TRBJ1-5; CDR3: CASSYGGANQPQHF; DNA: TGTGCCAGCAGTTACGGGGGGGCAAATCAGCCCCAGCATTTT
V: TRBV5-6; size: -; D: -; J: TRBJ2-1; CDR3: CASSLGQVEFF; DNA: TGTGCCAGCAGCTTGGGACAGGTAGAGTTCTTC
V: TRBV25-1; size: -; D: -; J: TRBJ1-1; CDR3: CASSSHNTEAFF; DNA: TGTGCCAGCAGTTCGCATAACACTGAAGCTTTCTTT
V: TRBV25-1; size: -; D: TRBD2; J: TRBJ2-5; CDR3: CASSEGVAGDPQETQYF; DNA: TGTGCCAGCAGTGAAGGAGTAGCGGGGGATCCTCAAGAGACCCAGTACTTC
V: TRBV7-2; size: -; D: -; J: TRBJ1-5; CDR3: CASSPYLSNQPQHF; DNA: TGTGCCAGCAGCCCGTACCTTAGCAATCAGCCCCAGCATTTT
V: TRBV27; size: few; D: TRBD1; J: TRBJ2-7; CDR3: CASSLPGQGIYEQYF; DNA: TGTGCCAGCAGTTTACCGGGACAGGGAATTTACGAGCAGTACTTC
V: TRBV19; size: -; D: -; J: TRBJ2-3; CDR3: CASGQSGTDTQYF; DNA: TGTGCCAGTGGACAGTCTGGCACAGATACGCAGTATTTT
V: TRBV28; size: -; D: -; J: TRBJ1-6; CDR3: CASSAGRRPLHF; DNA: TGTGCCAGCAGTGCCGGAAGGAGGCCCCTCCACTTT
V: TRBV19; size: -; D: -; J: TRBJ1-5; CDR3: CASSGGGNQPQHF; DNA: TGTGCCAGTAGTGGGGGGGGCAATCAGCCCCAGCATTTT
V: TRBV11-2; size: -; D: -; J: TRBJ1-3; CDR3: CASSPGRNTIYF; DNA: TGTGCCAGCAGCCCCGGTAGGAACACCATATATTTT
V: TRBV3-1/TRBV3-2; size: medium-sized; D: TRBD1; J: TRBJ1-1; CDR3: CASSRGLGYTEAFF; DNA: TGTGCCAGCAGCAGGGGGCTAGGATACACTGAAGCTTTCTTT